These 7 T cell receptor beta chains were sequenced from one sample in a study of T cells in Graves' hyperthyroidism and ophthalmopathy. Researchers amplified the TCR beta CDR3 regions from RNA transcripts. RT-PCR in the first round (using the HTBI primer set) targeted the TCR CDR3. MiXCR was run by TCRdb on the multiplex PCR reads, yielding one entry per CDR3 protein. The table lists around 340,000 distinct CDR3 sequences, about 15% of them singletons, with around 23% in the top ten. Input material: blood. The receptors stem from a woman aged 25-40 years with Graves' hyperthyroidism.

The table lists this clonotype with many counts. V usage is TRBV27 and J usage is TRBJ1-2; no clear D gene. CDR1 is MNHEY, CDR2 SMNVEV, per germline (reference sequence). There are 13 residues in the CDR3. V gave up 3 bases and J gave up 6 bases, with 11 bases separating them. In nucleotides, the CDR3 is TGTGCCAGCAGTTTCTCTGTTACCCATGGCTACACCTTC. It codes for CASSFSVTHGYTF.

A remark on this clonotype: It may be a read error: a sequence one base away is much more abundant. The chain couples TRBV28 to TRBJ2-5; 10 bases match TRBD2. The junction had 5 bases not matched to a gene; V was cut back by 2 bases and J by 5 bases. Germline-derived CDR1 and CDR2 are MDHEN and SYDVKM. The CDR3 is 15 residues long. This CDR3 is CASSLPTSGSETQYF. The CDR3 DNA sequence: TGTGCCAGCAGTTTACCGACTAGCGGGTCGGAGACCCAGTACTTC.

Many counts were recorded for this clonotype. The chain employs TRBV19 and TRBJ2-7; a possible D gene is TRBD1 (7 bases). This CDR3 is built from 12 residues. The V and J ends lost 5 bases and 5 bases respectively, with 10 bases between them. Germline V lookup: CDR1 LNHDA, CDR2 SQIVND (reference sequence). This CDR3 is CASSQGGDEQYF. The CDR3 DNA sequence: TGTGCCAGTAGTCAGGGGGGCGACGAGCAGTACTTC.

In its sample, this clonotype was seen a few times. Since a much larger clone is just one base distant, this may be a read error. The chain couples TRBV28 to TRBJ1-1, with D unclear. CDR1 and CDR2 (germline): MDHEN, SYDVKM. The CDR3 contains 14 residues. The CDR3 region is CASNPLNWNSEAFF. In nucleotides, the CDR3 is TGTGCCAGCAACCCACTAAACTGGAACTCTGAAGCTTTCTTT.

The sample holds many counts of this clonotype. This sequence joins TRBV28 and TRBJ2-1, with 7 bases matching TRBD2. Germline values: CDR1 MDHEN, CDR2 SYDVKM. CDR3 length: 13 amino acids. V was clipped by 5 bases and J by 10 bases; unmatched bases: 8. CDR3 amino acids: CASSPPGLREQFF. CDR3 nucleotides: TGTGCCAGCAGTCCTCCGGGACTACGGGAGCAGTTCTTC. The entire variable domain, with the rest obtained from reference TRBV28 and TRBJ2-1, is as follows: DVKVTQSSRYLVKRTGEKVFLECVQDMDHENMFWYRQDPGLGLRLIYFSYDVKMKEKGDIPEGYSVSREKKERFSLILESASTNQTSMYLCASSPPGLREQFFGPGTRLTVL.

The gene calls are TRBV7-2 and TRBJ2-5, with D perhaps matching TRBD2 (6 bases). This CDR3 is built from 14 residues. CDR1 is SGHTA, CDR2 FQGNSA, per germline. Trimming took off 5 bases at V and 6 bases at J, with 16 bases between the two ends. CDR3 amino acids: CASSTGGGLQTQYF. In DNA form, the CDR3 reads TGTGCCAGCAGCACCGGGGGAGGTTTACAGACCCAGTACTTC.

This clonotype has ten or more counts. CDR3 sequence reads: CASSFGFGTEAFF. In nucleotides, the CDR3 is TGTGCCAGCAGCTTTGGGTTTGGCACTGAAGCTTTCTTT. The rearrangement uses TRBV7-9 and TRBJ1-1; D is unresolved. CDR3 size: 13 residues. Germline values: CDR1 SEHNR, CDR2 FQNEAQ (reference sequence). V was cut by 3 bases and J by 4 bases, with 9 bases left in between.